This passage covers 29 T cell receptor beta chains from one sample sequenced in a study of shared clonotypes between healthy human individuals. Generated by immunoSEQ multiplex PCR, the TCRdb table keeps only in-frame clones and is missing some. The data show fewer than 1.4 million clones, 78% seen once. The sample was memory CD4+ T cells from PBMCs. As to subset: CD45RA-negative fraction. The receptors here all came from a man younger than 35 in good health. Some clones in this sample may be carry-over from other donors' samples.

This clone was detected only a few times. The chain links TRBV11-3 to TRBJ2-2; 7 bases agree with TRBD1. CDR1 is SGHNT, CDR2 YENEEA, per germline. The CDR3 consists of 15 residues. The CDR3: CASRAGTDNTGELFF. The DNA of the CDR3 is TGTGCTTCTAGGGCCGGGACAGACAACACCGGGGAGCTGTTTTTT.

The chain couples TRBV6-5 to TRBJ2-1, with 12 bases aligning to TRBD2. This CDR3 region has 14 residues. Germline-derived CDR1 and CDR2 are MNHEY and SVGAGI. The ends lost 8 bases at V and 6 bases at J; junction bases unmatched: 5. The CDR3 loop reads CASARLAGVNEQFF. The DNA of the CDR3 is TGTGCCAGCGCCCGACTAGCGGGAGTCAATGAGCAGTTCTTC.

The CDR3 nucleotides read TGTGCCAGCAGCGATACAGGGTTAGAGGGCTACACCTTC. Its protein product is CASSDTGLEGYTF. V gene TRBV11-1 combines with J gene TRBJ1-2; D may be TRBD1 (6 bases). Per the germline V gene, CDR1 is SGHAT and CDR2 is FQDESV (reference sequence). The V end was cut by 5 bases, the J end by 8 bases, with 15 bases between. The CDR3 runs to 13 residues.

This clone was detected a few times. This specimen includes other DNA sequences encoding the same CDR3. The chain carries TRBV7-3 and TRBJ2-7, with D uncertain. The CDR3 extends over 13 amino acids. In germline, CDR1 is SGHTA, CDR2 FQGTGA. The V and J ends lost 6 bases and 2 bases respectively, with 11 bases between them. The CDR3 protein is CASSRGPTYEQYF. CDR3 bases: TGTGCCAGCAGTCGAGGCCCTACCTACGAGCAGTACTTC. Full variable domain (missing parts from reference TRBV7-3 and TRBJ2-7): GAGVSQTPSNKVTEKGKYVELRCDPISGHTALYWYRQSLGQGPEFLIYFQGTGAADDSGLPNDRFFAVRPEGSVSTLKIQRTERGDSAVYLCASSRGPTYEQYFGPGTRLTVT.

This clone was recorded only once. The chain has TRBV9 and TRBJ2-2; D is undetermined. The CDR3 runs to 15 residues. The germline V gene encodes CDR1 SGDLS and CDR2 YYNGEE. The ends were cut back, 0 bases at V and 5 bases at J, with 11 bases in the middle. Written as DNA, the CDR3 is TGTGCCAGCAGCGTAGGAGGTAGCTGGACCGGGGAGCTGTTTTTT. Translated: CASSVGGSWTGELFF. The complete variable domain, with remaining parts taken from reference TRBV9 and TRBJ2-2, reads DSGVTQTPKHLITATGQRVTLRCSPRSGDLSVYWYQQSLDQGLQFLIQYYNGEERAKGNILERFSAQQFPDLHSELNLSSLELGDSALYFCASSVGGSWTGELFFGEGSRLTVL.

This clone was counted at least ten times. This chain connects TRBV19 to TRBJ1-1; 10 nucleotides align to TRBD1. The V and J ends lost 6 bases and 4 bases, in that order; junction bases with no gene match: 5. CDR3 length: 14 amino acids. Germline assignment: CDR1 LNHDA and CDR2 SQIVND (reference sequence). The CDR3 is CASRKTGGITEAFF. The CDR3 nucleotides read TGTGCCAGTAGAAAGACAGGGGGCATCACTGAAGCTTTCTTT.

This clone has just a few counts. The chain recombines TRBV5-1 with TRBJ1-1, with 7 bases aligning to TRBD1. The CDR3 has 15 amino acids. The germline V gene has CDR1 SGHRS and CDR2 YFSETQ. The V segment lost 3 bases and the J segment 8 bases; nucleotides outside the gene matches: 13. Written as DNA, the CDR3 is TGCGCCAGCAGCTGGGGGGACAGACCAAACTTGGAAGCTTTCTTT. Translating gives CASSWGDRPNLEAFF.

This chain connects TRBV5-8 to TRBJ2-2; tentatively, D is TRBD1 (5 bases). Trimming took off 2 bases at V and 4 bases at J, with 12 bases between the two ends. CDR1 is SGHTS and CDR2 is YDEGEE in the germline V gene. This CDR3 has 15 residues. CDR3 sequence: CASSLGALPTGELFF. The CDR3 nucleotides read TGTGCCAGCAGCTTAGGGGCACTCCCCACCGGGGAGCTGTTTTTT.

This sequence joins TRBV6-1 and TRBJ2-2; 7 bases are shared with TRBD2. Germline values: CDR1 MNHNS, CDR2 SASEGT. This CDR3 region has 14 residues. J lost 9 bases, V lost 7 bases, and 11 bases had no gene match. CDR3 DNA sequence: TGTGCCAGCAAGTACCAGCGGGATGACCGGGAGCTGTTTTTT. This codes for CASKYQRDDRELFF.

This chain connects TRBV7-9 to TRBJ2-1; 9 bases map to TRBD2. The V segment lost 8 bases and the J segment 6 bases; nucleotides outside the gene matches: 11. The length of the CDR3 is 15 residues. Germline V CDR1 and CDR2: SEHNR, FQNEAQ (reference sequence). The CDR3 spells CASHGLAGAGNEQFF. The CDR3 DNA sequence: TGTGCCAGCCACGGGTTAGCGGGAGCTGGCAATGAGCAGTTCTTC. The whole variable domain, remainder taken from reference TRBV7-9 and TRBJ2-1, is DTGVSQNPRHKITKRGQNVTFRCDPISEHNRLYWYRQTLGQGPEFLTYFQNEAQLEKSRLLSDRFSAERPKGSFSTLEIQRTEQGDSAMYLCASHGLAGAGNEQFFGPGTRLTVL.

This clone has a count of ten or more. The rearrangement links TRBV7-2 to TRBJ2-5, with TRBD1 identical over 7 bases. Germline CDR1 and CDR2: SGHTA and FQGNSA. CDR3 length equals 13 residues. Germline trimming cut 3 bases from V and 4 bases from J; bases unmatched to any gene: 2. The CDR3 protein is CASSLDRSETQYF. As DNA, the CDR3 is TGTGCCAGCAGCTTGGACAGGTCAGAGACCCAGTACTTC.

The J gene is TRBJ1-2, the V gene TRBV2; D possibly corresponds to TRBD1 (6 bases). In germline, CDR1 is SNHLY, CDR2 FYNNEI. The CDR3 totals 13 residues. V shed 5 bases and J shed 4 bases, with 11 bases lying between them. CDR3 region: CASSKTGAYGYTF. CDR3 bases: TGTGCCAGCAGTAAGACAGGTGCCTATGGCTACACCTTC.

The chain has TRBV6-1 and TRBJ2-6; D not certain. CDR1 and CDR2 (germline): MNHNS, SASEGT. The CDR3 covers 14 residues. Trimming took 6 bases from V and 6 from J, leaving 12 bases between them. The CDR3: CASRAPGLANVLTF. DNA for the CDR3: TGTGCCAGCAGGGCCCCCGGGCTGGCCAACGTCCTGACTTTC.

The rearrangement joins TRBV7-2 to TRBJ1-2, with D hard to call. The germline V gene has CDR1 SGHTA and CDR2 FQGNSA. This CDR3 region has 14 residues. Trimming stripped 3 bases from V and 2 bases from J, with 10 bases between. The CDR3 loop is CASSFPNGNYGYTF. The CDR3 region has the DNA TGTGCCAGCAGCTTCCCCAACGGAAACTATGGCTACACCTTC. The full variable domain, completed using reference TRBV7-2 and TRBJ1-2, is GAGVSQSPSNKVTEKGKDVELRCDPISGHTALYWYRQSLGQGLEFLIYFQGNSAPDKSGLPSDRFSAERTGGSVSTLTIQRTQQEDSAVYLCASSFPNGNYGYTFGSGTRLTVV.

This chain uses TRBV6-1 with TRBJ2-4; D may be TRBD2 (6 bases). The CDR3 consists of 14 residues. Looked up from germline, CDR1 is MNHNS and CDR2 is SASEGT. Deletions cut 5 bases from V and 6 bases from J, with 14 bases between. The chain's CDR3 is CASSQTRSRNIQYF. The CDR3 DNA is TGTGCCAGCAGTCAGACTAGATCTAGAAACATTCAGTACTTC.

This clone has more than one count but fewer than ten. This chain uses TRBV2 with TRBJ1-2; D is unresolved. The CDR3 is made up of 13 amino acids. V was trimmed by 2 bases and J by 1 base, leaving 5 bases between them. Per germline, CDR1 SNHLY and CDR2 FYNNEI. The DNA of the CDR3 is TGTGCCAGCAGTGAAAACGGTAACTATGGCTACACCTTC. Encoded protein: CASSENGNYGYTF.

This chain joins TRBV6-1 and TRBJ2-7, with D perhaps matching TRBD2 (7 bases). The CDR3 length is 15 residues. Germline values: CDR1 MNHNS, CDR2 SASEGT. With 7 bases removed from V and 3 bases from J, the gap between germline ends came to 19 bases. The CDR3 nucleotides are TGTGCCAGCATTGGGGGGGCAGGGCTCAGCTACGAGCAGTACTTC. Translation gives CASIGGAGLSYEQYF.

The genes are TRBV7-3 and TRBJ2-3, with TRBD2 matching 15 bases. The ends lost 5 bases at V and 6 bases at J; junction bases unmatched: 12. Germline assignment: CDR1 SGHTA and CDR2 FQGTGA. CDR3 length: 18 residues. DNA of the CDR3: TGTGCCAGCAGCCTTACCAACTCCGGGACTAGCGGGAGGGATACGCAGTATTTT. This translates into CASSLTNSGTSGRDTQYF.

The sample holds a few counts of this clone. V gene TRBV28 combines with J gene TRBJ2-3; weak D call: TRBD1 (6 bases). The CDR3 has 14 amino acids. The V gene lost 6 bases and the J gene lost 5 bases, with 15 bases spanning the gap. Germline V lookup: CDR1 MDHEN, CDR2 SYDVKM. CDR3 DNA sequence: TGTGCCAGCAGCGAAGGGGGAGTGGTAGATACGCAGTATTTT. It translates to CASSEGGVVDTQYF.

This clone occurred many times. This chain links TRBV10-3 with TRBJ2-1; 10 bases fit TRBD2. CDR3 size: 14 residues. Germline CDR1 and CDR2: ENHRY and SYGVKD. V was pared by 2 bases and J by 10 bases, with 5 bases of the junction left unmatched. CDR3 DNA sequence: TGTGCCATCAGTGAGAGTCTAGCGGGAGCAGAGCAGTTCTTC. This encodes CAISESLAGAEQFF.

V usage is TRBV4-2 and J usage is TRBJ2-5, with 10 bases that match TRBD2. Germline CDR1 is LGHNA and CDR2 is YNFKEQ. The CDR3 is 13 residues long. CDR3 coding DNA: TGTCCTCTCCTAGCGGGAGATAGGGAGACCCAGTACTTC. Protein sequence: CPLLAGDRETQYF.

The chain links TRBV28 to TRBJ2-3; tentatively, D is TRBD1 or TRBD2 (7 bases each). V lost 10 bases and J lost 5, with 19 bases in between. The germline V gene has CDR1 MDHEN and CDR2 SYDVKM. The CDR3 is 14 residues long. The CDR3 region is CATRQGGEIDTQYF. In nucleotides, the CDR3 is TGTGCCACCCGCCAGGGGGGGGAGATAGATACGCAGTATTTT.

The chain joins TRBV5-1 to TRBJ2-3, with D maybe TRBD1 (5 bases). V lost 4 bases to trimming and J lost 5 bases, with 11 bases between them. CDR3 length: 13 amino acids. The V gene's germline CDR1 is SGHRS and CDR2 YFSETQ. The CDR3 loop is CASSHAGKDTQYF. The DNA for the CDR3 is TGCGCCAGCAGCCATGCAGGGAAAGATACGCAGTATTTT.

Worth noting for this clone: Other DNA sequences in the sample encode the same CDR3. The V call is TRBV7-2, the J call TRBJ2-3; 8 bases fit TRBD1. Germline trimming cut 4 bases from V and 1 base from J; bases unmatched to any gene: 1. Germline values: CDR1 SGHTA, CDR2 FQGNSA. The CDR3 spans 14 residues. The CDR3 nucleotides are TGTGCCAGCAGCTCGGACAGGGGCACAGATACGCAGTATTTT. This sequence encodes CASSSDRGTDTQYF.

Only one count was recorded for this clone. V gene TRBV28 combines with J gene TRBJ2-1, with TRBD1 matching over 10 bases. CDR3 length equals 15 residues. The germline CDR1 and CDR2 sequences are MDHEN and SYDVKM. V lost 3 bases and J lost 10; bases outside the gene matches: 9. In DNA, the CDR3 is TGTGCCAGCAGTTTCCTGTCGACAGGGGGCAAAGAGCAGTTCTTC. Its protein is CASSFLSTGGKEQFF.

V gene TRBV6-5 combines with J gene TRBJ1-5; D might be TRBD1 (6 bases). This CDR3 is built from 12 residues. Germline V gene data show CDR1 as MNHEY and CDR2 as SVGAGI. Trimming removed 6 bases from V and 9 bases from J, with 12 bases in between. CDR3 region: CASSGGAGPQHF. DNA of the CDR3: TGTGCCAGCAGCGGGGGGGCAGGGCCCCAGCATTTT.

This clone has only a few counts. The chain combines TRBV7-2 with TRBJ2-7, with TRBD1 matching over 7 bases. The CDR3 is made up of 15 amino acids. After removal of 1 base from V and 3 bases from J, the junction contained 6 bases not matched to a gene. CDR1 and CDR2 from the germline V gene are SGHTA and FQGNSA. CDR3 sequence: CASSLDPGQNYEQYF. CDR3 DNA sequence: TGTGCCAGCAGCTTAGATCCGGGACAGAACTACGAGCAGTACTTC.

Written as DNA, the CDR3 is TGTGCCATCAGTGATAGGGGTGAGCAGTTCTTC. The encoded protein is CAISDRGEQFF. The rearrangement uses TRBV10-3 and TRBJ2-1; TRBD1 is a possible D gene (5 bases). Per germline, CDR1 ENHRY and CDR2 SYGVKD. V lost 3 bases and J lost 9, with 6 bases in between. The CDR3 sequence is 11 residues long.

The chain has TRBV9 and TRBJ1-5; D unresolved. This CDR3 region has 20 residues. CDR1 and CDR2 (germline): SGDLS, YYNGEE. Trimming left V 4 bases short and J 0 bases short, with 26 bases between. The CDR3 bases are TGTGCCAGCAGCTTGTGGGTTAGGTGGTTAGGCAGTTATAGCAATCAGCCCCAGCATTTT. This sequence encodes CASSLWVRWLGSYSNQPQHF.